A selection of T cell receptor beta chains follows, all from one sample in a study of blood T cell repertoires in COVID-19. The table came from immunoSEQ multiplex PCR; TCRdb's copy has only in-frame clones and leaves some out. Among 70,000 to 75,000 clones listed, roughly 83% were seen once. The sample comprised peripheral blood. Receptors originate from a man aged 65-85 years with acute or convalescent COVID-19. Both conserved end residues are part of each CDR3. The D gene is left open where the match is weak. Expanded clones are given a class, and other clones once, few, many or no size at all.

j_gene,abundance,v_gene,d_gene,CDR3nt,CDR3aa
TRBJ2-5,NA,TRBV5-4,NA,TGTGCCAGCAGCTTGGACGGAGAGACCCAGTACTTC,CASSLDGETQYF
TRBJ2-1,NA,TRBV30,TRBD2,TGTGCCTGGAGTGCCTCGATCTCCGGTACTAGCGGGAGAAATGAGCAGTTCTTC,CAWSASISGTSGRNEQFF
TRBJ2-3,NA,TRBV6-5,NA,TGTGCCAGCAGTTACTCAGGGGATGGGATCACAGATACGCAGTATTTT,CASSYSGDGITDTQYF
TRBJ1-1,few,TRBV18,NA,TGTGCCAGCTCACCACTAGGACGGGGGATGAACACTGAAGCTTTCTTT,CASSPLGRGMNTEAFF
TRBJ1-5,few,TRBV18,NA,TGTGCCAGCTCACCAGGTTTGGCGGCGGACTATCAGCCCCAGCATTTT,CASSPGLAADYQPQHF
TRBJ1-1,NA,TRBV6-4,TRBD1,TGTGCCAGCAGTGACTCCGTACAGGGGAAAGCTTTCTTT,CASSDSVQGKAFF
TRBJ2-5,NA,TRBV11-2,TRBD2,TGTGCCAGCAGCATCCGAGGGACTAGCGGGAAATTTATAGAGACCCAGTACTTC,CASSIRGTSGKFIETQYF
TRBJ1-6,NA,TRBV4-2,NA,TGTGCCAGCAGCCAAGATATGGGACAATATAATTCACCCCTCCACTTT,CASSQDMGQYNSPLHF
TRBJ1-1,NA,TRBV7-8,NA,TGTGCCAGCAGCTTAGGCAGGGGCTTGGACACTGAAGCTTTCTTT,CASSLGRGLDTEAFF
TRBJ2-7,NA,TRBV18,NA,TGTGCCAGCTCACCACCGGGGCGGAGCACCCTCTCCTACGAGCAGTACTTC,CASSPPGRSTLSYEQYF
TRBJ1-2,NA,TRBV7-9,TRBD1,TGTGCCAGCAGCCCAAGGGGGCTCTATGGCTACACCTTC,CASSPRGLYGYTF
TRBJ2-1,NA,TRBV19,TRBD2,TGTGCCAGTAGTAGTAGGGCTAGCGGGAGGGGCAATGAGCAGTTCTTC,CASSSRASGRGNEQFF
TRBJ2-1,NA,TRBV28,TRBD2,TGTGCCAGCAGTCGCAAGTTACTAGCGGGAGCCTTAGATGAGCAGTTCTTC,CASSRKLLAGALDEQFF
TRBJ1-2,NA,TRBV28,TRBD1,TGTGCCAGCAGTTTCCCTTACAGGGGAGGCACCTTC,CASSFPYRGGTF
TRBJ2-2,NA,TRBV27,NA,TGTGCCAGCAGTTTATTCCTGACACCGTATGACACCGGGGAGCTGTTTTTT,CASSLFLTPYDTGELFF
TRBJ2-1,NA,TRBV5-4,TRBD2,TGTGCCAGCAGCTCAAGCGGGAGGACCTACAATGAGCAGTTCTTC,CASSSSGRTYNEQFF
TRBJ2-3,NA,TRBV15,NA,TGTGCCACCAGCAGAGCAAGGGGCGGGAAGGGTACAGATACGCAGTATTTT,CATSRARGGKGTDTQYF
TRBJ1-1,NA,TRBV6-5,TRBD1,TGTGCCAGCAGTACCGGGACAGCCGGCACTGAAGCTTTCTTT,CASSTGTAGTEAFF
TRBJ1-4,NA,TRBV4-1,TRBD1,TGCGCCAGCAGCCAACGAATACCGGGACAGGGGAATGAAAAACTGTTTTTT,CASSQRIPGQGNEKLFF
TRBJ1-2,NA,TRBV11-2,TRBD1,TGTGCCAGCAGCTTAGCACAGGGGTATGGCTACACCTTC,CASSLAQGYGYTF
TRBJ2-5,few,TRBV5-1,TRBD2,TGCGCCAGCTCTTCCGGGACTAGCGGGATCCGGGAGACCCAGTACTTC,CASSSGTSGIRETQYF
TRBJ1-2,NA,TRBV19,NA,TGTGCCAGTAGTCTTAATTTTGCGCTTGCTAACTATGGCTACACCTTC,CASSLNFALANYGYTF
TRBJ2-2,NA,TRBV4-2,TRBD2,TGTGCCAGCAGCCGAGAGCCTAGCGGGAGGAACACCGGGGAGCTGTTTTTT,CASSREPSGRNTGELFF
TRBJ2-2,NA,TRBV10-3,TRBD2,TGTGCCTTAGGGCTAGCGGGAGCTGACGGGGAGCTGTTTTTT,CALGLAGADGELFF
TRBJ2-1,NA,TRBV27,NA,TGTGCCAGCAGTTTTACTAGGAGGAATGAGCAGTTCTTC,CASSFTRRNEQFF
TRBJ2-2,NA,TRBV9,NA,TGTGCCAGCAGCGTAGAGGGGGACACCGGGGAGCTGTTTTTT,CASSVEGDTGELFF
TRBJ2-1,NA,TRBV12-3/TRBV12-4,TRBD1,TGTGCCAGCAGCCTTCTACAGGGGGGTGAGCAGTTCTTC,CASSLLQGGEQFF
TRBJ2-7,NA,TRBV7-9,TRBD2,TGTGCCAGCAGCTCGACTAGCGGGAGCTACGAGCAGTACTTC,CASSSTSGSYEQYF
TRBJ2-5,NA,TRBV19,TRBD2,TGTGCCAGTAGTATCCTGACTAGCGGGAGGGAAGAGACCCAGTACTTC,CASSILTSGREETQYF
TRBJ1-2,NA,TRBV19,TRBD1,TGTGCCAGTAGTTCGTGGGGGACAGGCGACTTTTATGGCTACACCTTC,CASSSWGTGDFYGYTF
TRBJ2-1,once,TRBV27,TRBD2,TGTGCCAGCAGTGCGCTAGCGGGAGGGCTGCGGGAGCAGTTCTTC,CASSALAGGLREQFF
TRBJ1-5,NA,TRBV2,TRBD1,TGTGCCAGCAGACCCCCGTCGGACAGGGTCAATCAGCCCCAGCATTTT,CASRPPSDRVNQPQHF
TRBJ2-1,NA,TRBV24-1,NA,TGTGCCACCAGTGATTTGGGCCTTCCTCGGCAGTTCTTC,CATSDLGLPRQFF
TRBJ2-1,NA,TRBV28,TRBD2,TGTGCCAGCAGTTTGACTAGCGGGAGGAGGAATGAGCAGTTCTTC,CASSLTSGRRNEQFF
TRBJ2-3,NA,TRBV6-2/TRBV6-3,NA,TGTGCCAGCAGCCGGTCTGGGGGGGCGCCCGCAGATACGCAGTATTTT,CASSRSGGAPADTQYF
TRBJ2-1,NA,TRBV28,TRBD2,TGTGCCAGCAGCCAGAGCGGGAGTGTTTACAATGAGCAGTTCTTC,CASSQSGSVYNEQFF
TRBJ2-7,NA,TRBV12-3/TRBV12-4,NA,TGTGCCAGCAGTTTACTCTTCGTCTACGAGCAGTACTTC,CASSLLFVYEQYF
TRBJ2-7,NA,TRBV5-1,NA,TGCGCCAGCAGCTTGGGCCCGTCGATCACTTACGAGCAGTACTTC,CASSLGPSITYEQYF
TRBJ1-3,NA,TRBV5-1,TRBD1,TGCGCCAGCAGCTTGGCCGACAGGGGGCCTGGAAACACCATATATTTT,CASSLADRGPGNTIYF
TRBJ2-1,NA,TRBV30,TRBD1,TGTGCCTGGAGGAGGGACAGGGTTGCTGAGCAGTTCTTC,CAWRRDRVAEQFF
TRBJ2-1,NA,TRBV2,TRBD1,TGTGCCAGCAGTGACAGGGGGCGTCTTCCAAATGAGCAGTTCTTC,CASSDRGRLPNEQFF
TRBJ1-1,few,TRBV11-2,TRBD1,TGTGCCAGCAGACGGGAGACAGGGGCCGGGACTGAAGCTTTCTTT,CASRRETGAGTEAFF
TRBJ2-1,NA,TRBV7-9,NA,TGTGCCAGCAGCTCGACGCTCCTCGGGTCGTACAATGAGCAGTTCTTC,CASSSTLLGSYNEQFF
TRBJ1-1,NA,TRBV28,NA,TGTGCCAGCCTCAGGGCAGGGGTAAGGACTGAAGCTTTCTTT,CASLRAGVRTEAFF
TRBJ2-3,NA,TRBV30,NA,TGTGCCTGGAGTGTACTAAACCTAGCCAGGGATACGCAGTATTTT,CAWSVLNLARDTQYF
TRBJ2-3,few,TRBV27,TRBD1,TGTGCCAGCGGATTACAGGGGGTTGTAGCAGATACGCAGTATTTT,CASGLQGVVADTQYF